What follows describes a single TCR beta chain. The method was immunoSEQ multiplex PCR; TCRdb's version includes in-frame clones alone and lacks a portion of them. The sample consists of some 120,000 clones, about nine tenths of them appearing once. The V gene end was trimmed by 4 bases and the J gene end by 6 bases; junction bases not matched to a gene: 6. Germline V gene sequence: CDR1 MNHNS, CDR2 SASEGT. This CDR3 has 14 amino acids. The sample originates from a study of cytomegalovirus exposure and HLA in healthy donors. The sequenced sample consisted of PBMCs. The sequence was obtained from a man between 25 and 39 years old in good health and CMV-seronegative. V gene TRBV6-1 combines with J gene TRBJ2-7; TRBD2 matches at 10 bases. In DNA, the CDR3 is TGTGCCAGCAGTGCCCCGGGACTAGCGACCGAGCAGTACTTC. Amino acids: CASSAPGLATEQYF.